The subject of this entry is one TCR beta chain. This CDR3 region has 14 residues. Germline trimming cut 8 bases from V and 4 bases from J; bases unmatched to any gene: 8. Germline CDR1 reads LNHDA; CDR2 reads SQIVND (reference sequence). Clinical symptoms, serum thyroxine, TRAb, thyroid ultrasound and orbital computed tomography informed diagnoses. The sample comes from a study of T cells in Graves' hyperthyroidism and ophthalmopathy. What was amplified from RNA transcripts were TCR beta CDR3 regions. HTBI primers were the set used in a first-round RT-PCR of the TCR CDR3. TCRdb called the multiplex PCR reads again in MiXCR, with one record for every CDR3 protein. Of some 700,000 distinct CDR3 sequences in the sample, 17% were seen once.

This chain uses TRBV19 with TRBJ1-5; 7 bases align to TRBD1. The material sequenced was blood. The TCR originated in a man in his forties or fifties with Graves' hyperthyroidism. The CDR3 loop is CASSNQGDNQPQHF. The CDR3 bases are TGTGCCAGTTCTAATCAGGGGGATAATCAGCCCCAGCATTTT.